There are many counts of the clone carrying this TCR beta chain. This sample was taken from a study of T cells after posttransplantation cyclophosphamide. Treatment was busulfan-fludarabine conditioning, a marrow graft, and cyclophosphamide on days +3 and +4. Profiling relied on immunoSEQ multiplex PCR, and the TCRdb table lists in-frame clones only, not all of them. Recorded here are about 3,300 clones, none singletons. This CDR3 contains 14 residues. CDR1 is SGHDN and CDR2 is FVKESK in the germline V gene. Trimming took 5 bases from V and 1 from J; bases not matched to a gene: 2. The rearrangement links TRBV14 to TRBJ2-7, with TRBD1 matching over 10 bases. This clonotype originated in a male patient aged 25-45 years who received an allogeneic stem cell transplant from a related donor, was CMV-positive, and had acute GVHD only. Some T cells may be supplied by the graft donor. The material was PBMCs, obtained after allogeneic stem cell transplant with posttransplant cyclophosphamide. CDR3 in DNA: TGTGCCAGCAGCGTGGGACAGGGGTCCTACGAGCAGTACTTC. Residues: CASSVGQGSYEQYF.